A selection of T cell receptor beta chains follows, all from one sample in a study of blood T cell repertoires in COVID-19. Sequencing used immunoSEQ multiplex PCR; TCRdb keeps in-frame clones, though not all of them. The sample records 250,000 to 300,000 clones, about three quarters being singletons. The specimen was peripheral blood. The source of these receptors is a woman older than 75 with acute or convalescent COVID-19. The CDR3 runs from the conserved cysteine through the conserved F or W. A D gene is named only where the DNA matches it firmly. A clone size is listed for some rows: how often the clone was seen (once, few, many), or a class if it is expanded.

j_gene: TRBJ2-1
d_gene: .
v_gene: TRBV2
abundance: .
CDR3aa: CASSAGPARGFF
CDR3nt: TGTGCCAGCAGTGCCGGACCAGCAAGGGGATTCTTC

j_gene: TRBJ2-3
d_gene: .
v_gene: TRBV7-3
abundance: few
CDR3aa: CASSLTGGVGDTQYF
CDR3nt: TGTGCCAGCAGCTTAACGGGGGGAGTAGGAGATACGCAGTATTTT

j_gene: TRBJ1-6
d_gene: .
v_gene: TRBV30
abundance: .
CDR3aa: CAWSLKGNSPLHF
CDR3nt: TGTGCCTGGAGTCTTAAGGGGAATTCACCCCTCCACTTT

j_gene: TRBJ2-3
d_gene: TRBD1
v_gene: TRBV18
abundance: many
CDR3aa: CASSKAWTGYSDTQYF
CDR3nt: TGTGCCAGCTCAAAGGCTTGGACAGGTTATTCAGATACGCAGTATTTT

j_gene: TRBJ2-2
d_gene: TRBD2
v_gene: TRBV5-1
abundance: .
CDR3aa: CASSLTAGGTGELFF
CDR3nt: TGCGCCAGCAGCTTGACGGCGGGAGGAACCGGGGAGCTGTTTTTT

j_gene: TRBJ2-1
d_gene: TRBD2
v_gene: TRBV6-1
abundance: .
CDR3aa: CASSEALRGTSGYNEQFF
CDR3nt: TGTGCCAGCAGTGAAGCGCTTCGGGGAACTAGCGGGTACAATGAGCAGTTCTTC

j_gene: TRBJ2-2
d_gene: .
v_gene: TRBV9
abundance: few
CDR3aa: CASASPNTGELFF
CDR3nt: TGTGCCAGCGCGAGCCCGAACACCGGGGAGCTGTTTTTT

j_gene: TRBJ1-1
d_gene: .
v_gene: TRBV5-4
abundance: .
CDR3aa: CASSLVAGMNTEAFF
CDR3nt: TGTGCCAGCAGCTTGGTGGCAGGGATGAACACTGAAGCTTTCTTT

j_gene: TRBJ1-1
d_gene: TRBD1
v_gene: TRBV6-1
abundance: .
CDR3aa: CASSDKGQVNTEAFF
CDR3nt: TGTGCCAGCAGTGACAAGGGACAGGTGAACACTGAAGCTTTCTTT

j_gene: TRBJ2-1
d_gene: TRBD1
v_gene: TRBV7-9
abundance: .
CDR3aa: CASSRDRGQFF
CDR3nt: TGTGCCAGCAGCCGTGACAGGGGGCAGTTCTTC

j_gene: TRBJ2-3
d_gene: .
v_gene: TRBV2
abundance: .
CDR3aa: CASIPGVSADTQYF
CDR3nt: TGTGCCAGCATCCCGGGGGTTTCAGCAGATACGCAGTATTTT

j_gene: TRBJ1-3
d_gene: TRBD1
v_gene: TRBV29-1
abundance: once
CDR3aa: CSARPMDRRDTIYF
CDR3nt: TGCAGCGCCCGGCCCATGGACAGGAGGGACACCATATATTTT

j_gene: TRBJ1-5
d_gene: .
v_gene: TRBV18
abundance: .
CDR3aa: CASSPRGGSNQPQHF
CDR3nt: TGTGCCAGCTCACCAAGGGGGGGGAGCAATCAGCCCCAGCATTTT

j_gene: TRBJ2-7
d_gene: .
v_gene: TRBV18
abundance: .
CDR3aa: CASSPRAAASYEQYF
CDR3nt: TGTGCCAGCTCACCACGGGCTGCTGCTTCCTACGAGCAGTACTTC

j_gene: TRBJ1-2
d_gene: .
v_gene: TRBV18
abundance: .
CDR3aa: CASSPRSTREGDHYGYTF
CDR3nt: TGTGCCAGCTCACCTCGATCCACCCGGGAGGGAGACCACTATGGCTACACCTTC

j_gene: TRBJ1-2
d_gene: TRBD1
v_gene: TRBV19
abundance: .
CDR3aa: CASSLGTGGVHYGYTF
CDR3nt: TGTGCCAGTAGTCTCGGGACAGGAGGGGTCCACTATGGCTACACCTTC

j_gene: TRBJ1-4
d_gene: .
v_gene: TRBV5-1
abundance: .
CDR3aa: CASSSDNKGEKLFF
CDR3nt: TGCGCCAGCAGCTCAGACAACAAGGGGGAAAAACTGTTTTTT

j_gene: TRBJ1-5
d_gene: TRBD1
v_gene: TRBV2
abundance: .
CDR3aa: CASSASRRGQSNQPQHF
CDR3nt: TGTGCCAGCAGTGCATCTCGTAGGGGGCAGAGCAATCAGCCCCAGCATTTT

j_gene: TRBJ1-2
d_gene: .
v_gene: TRBV24-1
abundance: .
CDR3aa: CATSEAGGGYTF
CDR3nt: TGTGCCACCAGTGAAGCGGGGGGCGGCTACACCTTC

j_gene: TRBJ2-5
d_gene: .
v_gene: TRBV11-1
abundance: .
CDR3aa: CASSLEQGFYQETQYF
CDR3nt: TGTGCCAGCAGCTTGGAACAGGGATTCTACCAAGAGACCCAGTACTTC

j_gene: TRBJ2-1
d_gene: .
v_gene: TRBV5-1
abundance: .
CDR3aa: CASSLGQRYNEQFF
CDR3nt: TGCGCCAGCAGCCTCGGACAGAGATACAATGAGCAGTTCTTC

j_gene: TRBJ2-7
d_gene: TRBD2
v_gene: TRBV27
abundance: .
CDR3aa: CASSLRIGSGIHEQYF
CDR3nt: TGTGCCAGCAGTTTAAGGATTGGGAGCGGGATCCACGAGCAGTACTTC

j_gene: TRBJ1-2
d_gene: .
v_gene: TRBV10-3
abundance: few
CDR3aa: CAIQGANYGYTF
CDR3nt: TGTGCCATACAGGGAGCCAACTATGGCTACACCTTC

j_gene: TRBJ2-3
d_gene: .
v_gene: TRBV19
abundance: .
CDR3aa: CASTKDYTDTQYF
CDR3nt: TGTGCCAGTACCAAGGACTACACAGATACGCAGTATTTT

j_gene: TRBJ2-5
d_gene: .
v_gene: TRBV5-1
abundance: once
CDR3aa: CASSSQGRETQYF
CDR3nt: TGCGCCAGCAGCTCGCAGGGTCGAGAGACCCAGTACTTC

j_gene: TRBJ2-7
d_gene: .
v_gene: TRBV21-1
abundance: .
CDR3aa: CASSPRSAPSGRARSYEQYF
CDR3nt: TGTGCCAGCAGCCCCCGATCGGCCCCCTCGGGGAGGGCTCGGTCCTACGAGCAGTACTTC

j_gene: TRBJ1-6
d_gene: TRBD1
v_gene: TRBV10-2
abundance: once
CDR3aa: CASRRTGDNSPLHF
CDR3nt: TGCGCCAGCAGAAGGACAGGGGATAATTCACCCCTCCACTTT

j_gene: TRBJ1-6
d_gene: .
v_gene: TRBV27
abundance: once
CDR3aa: CASRRQYNSPLHF
CDR3nt: TGTGCCAGCAGACGACAGTATAATTCACCCCTCCACTTT